This T cell receptor beta chain was observed in a study of graft-versus-host responses after intestinal transplantation. Study in general: Recipients were all induced with anti-thymocyte globulin, then given tacrolimus and steroids for 2 to 4 years. The study, taken as a whole, reports: High graft-versus-host to host-versus-graft T cell clonal ratios marked allografts of patients with graft-donor macrochimerism. Recipient marrow held GvH clones, some first seen in ileum or blood. Declining HvG levels early post-transplant were linked to peak circulating GvH clone levels.

Assay: immunoSEQ multiplex PCR; the TCRdb copy retains only in-frame clones and omits some. The sample lists about 25,000 clones; 85% to 95% were seen once. Losses at the gene ends were 8 bases for V and 3 bases for J; bases not matched to a gene: 6. The CDR3 consists of 12 residues. CDR1 is GTSNPN, CDR2 SVGIG, per germline (reference sequence). A note on this clone: The antigen remains undetermined.

The sequenced sample was PBMCs, obtained 18 days after transplant. This clonotype was sampled from a human patient who received an intestinal transplant, so some T cells may come from the graft donor. The genes are TRBV30 and TRBJ1-2; TRBD1 aligns across 7 bases. CDR3 amino acids: CARQGGDYGYTF. The CDR3 DNA is TGTGCCCGGCAGGGGGGAGACTATGGCTACACCTTC.